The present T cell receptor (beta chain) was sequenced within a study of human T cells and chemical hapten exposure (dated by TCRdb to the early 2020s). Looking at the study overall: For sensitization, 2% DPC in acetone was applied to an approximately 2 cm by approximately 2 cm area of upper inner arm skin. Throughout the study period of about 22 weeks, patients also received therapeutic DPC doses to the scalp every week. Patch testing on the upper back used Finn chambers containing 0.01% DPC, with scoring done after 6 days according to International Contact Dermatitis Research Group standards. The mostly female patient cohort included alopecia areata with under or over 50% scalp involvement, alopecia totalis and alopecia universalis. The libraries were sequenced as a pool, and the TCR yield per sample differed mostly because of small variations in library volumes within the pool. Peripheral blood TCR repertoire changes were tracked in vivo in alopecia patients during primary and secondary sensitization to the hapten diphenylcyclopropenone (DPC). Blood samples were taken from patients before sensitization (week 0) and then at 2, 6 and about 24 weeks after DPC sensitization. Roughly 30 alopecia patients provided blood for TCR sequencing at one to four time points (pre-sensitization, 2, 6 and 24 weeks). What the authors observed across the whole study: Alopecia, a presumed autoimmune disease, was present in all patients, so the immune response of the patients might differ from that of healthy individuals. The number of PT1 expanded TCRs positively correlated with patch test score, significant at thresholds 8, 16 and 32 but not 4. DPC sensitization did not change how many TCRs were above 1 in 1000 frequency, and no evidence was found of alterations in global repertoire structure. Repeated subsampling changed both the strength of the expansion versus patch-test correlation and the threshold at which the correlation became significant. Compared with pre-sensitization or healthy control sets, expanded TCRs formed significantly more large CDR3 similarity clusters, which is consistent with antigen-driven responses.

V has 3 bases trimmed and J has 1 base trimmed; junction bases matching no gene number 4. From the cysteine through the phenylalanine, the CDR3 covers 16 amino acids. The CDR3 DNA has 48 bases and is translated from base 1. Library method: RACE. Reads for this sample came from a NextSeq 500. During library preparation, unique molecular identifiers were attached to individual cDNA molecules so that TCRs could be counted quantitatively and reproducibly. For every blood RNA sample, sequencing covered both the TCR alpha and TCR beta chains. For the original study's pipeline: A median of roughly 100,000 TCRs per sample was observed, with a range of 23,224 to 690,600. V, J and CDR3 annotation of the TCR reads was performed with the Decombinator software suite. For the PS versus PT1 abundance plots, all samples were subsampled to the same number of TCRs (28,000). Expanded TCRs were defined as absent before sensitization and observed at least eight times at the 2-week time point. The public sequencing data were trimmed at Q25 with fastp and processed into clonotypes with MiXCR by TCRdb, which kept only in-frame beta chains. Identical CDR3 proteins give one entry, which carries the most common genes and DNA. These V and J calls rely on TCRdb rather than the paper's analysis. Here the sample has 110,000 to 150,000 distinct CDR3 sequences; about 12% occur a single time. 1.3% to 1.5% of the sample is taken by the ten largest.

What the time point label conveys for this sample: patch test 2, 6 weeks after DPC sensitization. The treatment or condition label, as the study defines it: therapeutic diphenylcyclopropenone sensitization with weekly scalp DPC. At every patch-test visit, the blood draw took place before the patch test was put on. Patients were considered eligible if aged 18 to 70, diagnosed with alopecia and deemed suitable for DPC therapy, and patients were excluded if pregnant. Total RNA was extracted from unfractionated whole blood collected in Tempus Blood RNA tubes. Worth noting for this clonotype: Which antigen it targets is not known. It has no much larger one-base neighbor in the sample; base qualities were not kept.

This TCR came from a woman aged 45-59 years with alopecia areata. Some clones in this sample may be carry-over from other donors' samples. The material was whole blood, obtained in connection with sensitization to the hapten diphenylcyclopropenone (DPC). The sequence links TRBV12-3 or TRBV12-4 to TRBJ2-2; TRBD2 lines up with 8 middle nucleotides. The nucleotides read TGTGCCAGCAGTTTTACCAGCGGGAGGAACACCGGGGAGCTGTTTTTT. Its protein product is CASSFTSGRNTGELFF.